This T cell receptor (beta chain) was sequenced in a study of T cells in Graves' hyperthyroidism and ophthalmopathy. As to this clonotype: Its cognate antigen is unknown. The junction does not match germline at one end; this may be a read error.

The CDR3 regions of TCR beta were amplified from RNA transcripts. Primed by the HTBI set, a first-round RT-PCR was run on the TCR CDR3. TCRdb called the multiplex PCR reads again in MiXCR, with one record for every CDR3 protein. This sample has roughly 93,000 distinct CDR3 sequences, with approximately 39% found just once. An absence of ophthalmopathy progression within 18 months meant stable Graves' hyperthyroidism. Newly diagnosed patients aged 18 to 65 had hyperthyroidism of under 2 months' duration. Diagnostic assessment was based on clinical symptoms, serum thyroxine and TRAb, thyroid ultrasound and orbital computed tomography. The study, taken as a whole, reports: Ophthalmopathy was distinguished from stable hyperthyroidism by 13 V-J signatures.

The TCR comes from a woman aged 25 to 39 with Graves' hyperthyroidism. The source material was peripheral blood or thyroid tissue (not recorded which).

CDR3 DNA: TGTGCCATCAGCTTCAGGGGGGGTTACTCCGGGGCCGAGCAGTACTTC. Encoded protein: CAISFRGGYSGAEQYF. J is TRBJ2-7 and V is TRBV13; TRBD1 or TRBD2 may be the D gene (7 bases each). The CDR3 spans 16 residues. Germline lookup yields CDR1 PRHDT and CDR2 FYEKMQ (reference sequence).